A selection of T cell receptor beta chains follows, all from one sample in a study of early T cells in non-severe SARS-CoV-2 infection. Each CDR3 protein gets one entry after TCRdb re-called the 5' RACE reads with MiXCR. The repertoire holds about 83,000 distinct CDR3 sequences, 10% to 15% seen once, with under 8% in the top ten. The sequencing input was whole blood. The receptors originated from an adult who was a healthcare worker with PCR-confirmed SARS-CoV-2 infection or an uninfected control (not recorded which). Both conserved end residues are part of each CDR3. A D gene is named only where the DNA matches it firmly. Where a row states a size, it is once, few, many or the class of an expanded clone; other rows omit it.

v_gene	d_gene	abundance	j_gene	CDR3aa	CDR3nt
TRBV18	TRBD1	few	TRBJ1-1	CASSPGTGGLGTEAFF	TGTGCCAGCTCACCCGGGACAGGAGGACTTGGCACTGAAGCTTTCTTT
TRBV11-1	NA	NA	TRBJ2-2	CASSSISGNTGELFF	TGTGCCAGCAGTTCGATTAGCGGGAACACCGGGGAGCTGTTTTTT
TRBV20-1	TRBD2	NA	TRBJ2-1	CSARASGRAYNEQFF	TGCAGTGCTAGAGCATCCGGGAGGGCCTACAATGAGCAGTTCTTC
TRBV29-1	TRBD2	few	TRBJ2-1	CSASPGGRAYNEQFF	TGCAGCGCCTCGCCGGGCGGGAGGGCCTACAATGAGCAGTTCTTC
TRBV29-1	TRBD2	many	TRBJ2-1	CSVGTSGTLQFF	TGCAGCGTGGGGACTAGCGGGACCTTGCAGTTCTTC
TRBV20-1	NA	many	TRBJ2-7	CSATDFSGAVSYEQYF	TGCAGTGCAACGGACTTTTCTGGGGCCGTATCCTACGAGCAGTACTTC
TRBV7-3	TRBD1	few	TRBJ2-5	CASSRTGPWGTQYF	TGTGCCAGCAGCCGGACAGGTCCATGGGGGACCCAGTACTTC
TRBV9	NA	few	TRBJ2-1	CASSVTSDNNEQFF	TGTGCCAGCAGCGTAACGAGCGACAACAATGAGCAGTTCTTC
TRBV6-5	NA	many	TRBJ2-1	CATQRIWPGEGVNEQFF	TGTGCCACCCAGAGGATCTGGCCGGGAGAAGGGGTAAATGAGCAGTTCTTC
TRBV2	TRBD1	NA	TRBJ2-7	CASSEYRGHGGPPSYEQYF	TGTGCCAGCAGCGAGTACAGGGGGCACGGGGGCCCCCCCTCCTACGAGCAGTACTTC
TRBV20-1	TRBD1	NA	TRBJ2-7	CSTGGLYEQYF	TGCAGCACAGGGGGCTTGTACGAGCAGTACTTC
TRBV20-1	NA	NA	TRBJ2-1	CSASFRAEKAEQFF	TGCAGTGCTAGTTTTAGGGCCGAGAAGGCTGAGCAGTTCTTC
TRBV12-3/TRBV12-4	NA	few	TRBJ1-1	CASSLAGTVVKAFF	TGTGCCAGCAGTTTAGCGGGAACAGTCGTGAAAGCTTTCTTT
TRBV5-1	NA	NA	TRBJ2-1	CASSLNGYNEQFF	TGCGCCAGCAGCTTGAACGGCTACAATGAGCAGTTCTTC
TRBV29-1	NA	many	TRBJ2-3	CSVEGEIVTDTQYF	TGCAGCGTTGAGGGGGAGATAGTTACAGATACGCAGTATTTT
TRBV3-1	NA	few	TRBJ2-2	CASRTEPAAGLTGELFF	TGTGCCAGCAGGACGGAGCCGGCGGCAGGCCTCACCGGGGAGCTGTTTTTT
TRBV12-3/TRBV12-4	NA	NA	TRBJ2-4	CASSLAVRVAKNIQYF	TGTGCCAGCAGTTTAGCCGTTAGGGTAGCCAAAAACATTCAGTACTTC
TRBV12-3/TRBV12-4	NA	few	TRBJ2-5	CASSARDRYQETQYF	TGTGCCAGCAGTGCCCGGGACCGATACCAAGAGACCCAGTACTTC
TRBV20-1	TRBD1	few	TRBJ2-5	CSARPGGYQETQYF	TGCAGTGCTAGGCCAGGGGGTTACCAAGAGACCCAGTACTTC
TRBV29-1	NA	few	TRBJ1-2	CSVEGFRSNYGYTF	TGCAGCGTTGAAGGTTTCCGGAGTAACTATGGCTACACCTTC
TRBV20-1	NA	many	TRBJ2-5	CSPRAGQLGETQYF	TGCAGTCCTCGCGCCGGGCAGCTTGGAGAGACCCAGTACTTC
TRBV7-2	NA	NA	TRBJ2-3	CASSLIGGRKDTQYF	TGTGCCAGCAGCTTGATTGGGGGGCGTAAAGATACGCAGTATTTT
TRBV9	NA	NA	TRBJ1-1	CASSRDRMNTEAFF	TGTGCCAGCAGCAGAGACAGAATGAACACTGAAGCTTTCTTT
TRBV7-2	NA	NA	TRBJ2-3	CASSLQGQDTQYF	TGTGCCAGCAGCCTCCAAGGGCAGGATACGCAGTATTTT
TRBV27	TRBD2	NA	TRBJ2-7	CASSRSLAGVYEQYF	TGTGCCAGCAGTCGAAGTCTAGCGGGAGTTTACGAGCAGTACTTC
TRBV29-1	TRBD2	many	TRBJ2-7	CSVARGTSGRNEQYF	TGCAGCGTTGCTCGAGGGACTAGCGGACGGAACGAGCAGTACTTC
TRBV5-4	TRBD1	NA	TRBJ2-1	CASSRDRAPYNEQFF	TGTGCCAGCAGCCGGGACAGGGCTCCCTACAATGAGCAGTTCTTC
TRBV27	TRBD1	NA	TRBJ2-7	CASSSPGQGPSYEQYF	TGTGCCAGCAGTTCCCCCGGACAGGGACCCTCCTACGAGCAGTACTTC
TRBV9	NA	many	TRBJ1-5	CASSVGNQPQHF	TGTGCCAGCAGCGTGGGCAATCAGCCCCAGCATTTT
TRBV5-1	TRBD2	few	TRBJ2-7	CASSAGLAGEYEQYF	TGCGCCAGCAGCGCAGGACTAGCGGGAGAGTACGAGCAGTACTTC
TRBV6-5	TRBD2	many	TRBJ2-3	CASSRSRGLAGLSDTQYF	TGTGCCAGCAGCCGAAGTCGGGGACTAGCGGGATTGTCAGATACGCAGTATTTT
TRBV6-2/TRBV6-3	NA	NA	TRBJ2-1	CASSGGAYNEQFF	TGTGCCAGCAGTGGCGGGGCCTACAATGAGCAGTTCTTC
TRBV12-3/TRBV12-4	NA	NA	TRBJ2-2	CASSSRTLDNTGELFF	TGTGCCAGCAGTTCCCGGACACTTGACAACACCGGGGAGCTGTTTTTT
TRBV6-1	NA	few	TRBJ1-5	CASSAQRGDSNQPQHF	TGTGCCAGCAGTGCCCAGAGAGGCGATAGCAATCAGCCCCAGCATTTT
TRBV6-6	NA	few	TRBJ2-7	CASSYYVGEVLFSYEQYF	TGTGCCAGCAGTTACTACGTGGGCGAGGTGCTATTTTCCTACGAGCAGTACTTC
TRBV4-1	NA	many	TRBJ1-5	CASSRTGAGQPQHF	TGCGCCAGCAGCCGAACCGGAGCAGGTCAGCCCCAGCATTTT
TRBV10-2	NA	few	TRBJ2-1	CATSFGGPSGEQFF	TGCGCCACCAGTTTCGGGGGTCCCTCGGGTGAGCAGTTCTTC
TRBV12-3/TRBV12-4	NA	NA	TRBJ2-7	CASSWIQGYEQYF	TGTGCCAGCAGTTGGATCCAGGGCTACGAGCAGTACTTC
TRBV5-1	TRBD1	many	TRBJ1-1	CASSYRQGDTEAFF	TGCGCCAGCAGCTACCGACAGGGAGACACTGAAGCTTTCTTT
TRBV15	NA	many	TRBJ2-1	CATSNPIEAKDEQFF	TGTGCCACCAGCAACCCCATAGAGGCTAAAGATGAGCAGTTCTTC
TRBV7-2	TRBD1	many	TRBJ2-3	CASSPGQGTDTQYF	TGTGCCAGCAGCCCCGGACAGGGCACAGATACGCAGTATTTT
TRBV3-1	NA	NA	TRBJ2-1	CASSQDWRSSYNEQFF	TGTGCCAGCAGCCAAGATTGGCGTAGCTCCTACAATGAGCAGTTCTTC
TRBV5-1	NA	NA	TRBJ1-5	CASQLDGGSNQPQHF	TGCGCCAGCCAGTTAGATGGGGGTAGCAATCAGCCCCAGCATTTT
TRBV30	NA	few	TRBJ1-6	CAWRSGIGSPLHF	TGTGCCTGGAGGTCCGGGATTGGTTCACCCCTCCACTTT
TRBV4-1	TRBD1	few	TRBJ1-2	CASSQSTGALYGYTF	TGCGCCAGCAGCCAATCGACAGGGGCCCTCTATGGCTACACCTTC
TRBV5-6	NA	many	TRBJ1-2	CASSQTEFYGYTF	TGTGCCAGCAGCCAGACAGAATTCTATGGCTACACCTTC
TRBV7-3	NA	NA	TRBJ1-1	CASSLTRAGKNTEAFF	TGTGCCAGCAGCTTAACGAGGGCAGGGAAGAACACTGAAGCTTTCTTT
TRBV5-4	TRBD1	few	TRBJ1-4	CASSSGQEGEKLFF	TGTGCCAGCAGCTCCGGACAGGAGGGGGAAAAACTGTTTTTT
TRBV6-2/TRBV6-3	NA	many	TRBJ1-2	CASNAPRPGDYTF	TGTGCCAGCAACGCCCCACGCCCCGGAGACTACACCTTC
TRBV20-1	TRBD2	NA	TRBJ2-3	CSAKEGTSGTDTQYF	TGCAGTGCTAAGGAAGGGACTAGCGGCACAGATACGCAGTATTTT
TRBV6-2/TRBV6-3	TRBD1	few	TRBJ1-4	CASSYPRDSGEKLFF	TGTGCCAGCAGTTACCCCCGGGACAGTGGCGAAAAACTGTTTTTT
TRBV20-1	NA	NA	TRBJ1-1	CSARDSGTEAFF	TGCAGTGCTAGAGATTCGGGGACTGAAGCTTTCTTT
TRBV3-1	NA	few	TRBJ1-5	CASSQDSGYGVGNQPQHF	TGTGCCAGCAGCCAAGATTCAGGGTATGGGGTAGGCAATCAGCCCCAGCATTTT
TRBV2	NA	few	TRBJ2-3	CASKRGTDTQYF	TGTGCCAGCAAGAGGGGCACAGATACGCAGTATTTT
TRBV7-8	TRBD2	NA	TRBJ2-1	CASSTGLAGTPSYNEQFF	TGTGCCAGCAGCACGGGACTAGCGGGAACGCCCTCCTACAATGAGCAGTTCTTC